A single sample gave rise to the 31 T cell receptor beta chains below, sequenced in a study of T cell responses to AZD1222 COVID-19 vaccine (dated by TCRdb to the early 2020s). Explained via the paper, the time point label denotes: about 28 days (+/-7) after the second vaccine dose. The library relied on the immunoSEQ multiplex PCR assay. TCRdb mirrors the immuneACCESS table, restricted to in-frame sequences. Some clones are absent from its copies; in checked studies, under half trace to an unresolved V gene, and the reason for the others is unknown. The sample records 160,000 or so clones, around 94% of which are singletons. The ten largest make up under 6% of the sample. Sequencing was performed on peripheral blood, taken 28 days after the second AZD1222 dose. Every receptor here comes from an adult who received the AZD1222 COVID-19 vaccine.

This clone was seen only once. The chain couples TRBV27 to TRBJ2-5, with 13 positions matching TRBD2. CDR1 is MNHEY, CDR2 SMNVEV, per germline (reference sequence). Trimming took 5 bases from V and 3 from J; bases not matched to a gene: 3. The CDR3 totals 15 residues. The CDR3 is CASSHGLAGEETQYF. CDR3 DNA: TGTGCCAGCAGTCACGGACTAGCGGGAGAAGAGACCCAGTACTTC.

The chain recombines TRBV21-1 with TRBJ2-7; TRBD2 reflects the table's D call only, with no check against the DNA. TRBV21-1 has pseudogene status. This CDR3 has 13 residues. The CDR3 DNA follows: TGTGCCAGCAGCAAAATTCACTGCCGCGAGCAGTACTTC. Translation: CASSKIHCREQYF.

This clone is a singleton in its sample. The genes are TRBV5-1 and TRBJ1-2, with a weak D call TRBD1 (5 bases). In germline, CDR1 is SGHRS, CDR2 YFSETQ. The V end was cut by 4 bases, the J end by 8 bases, with 21 bases between. This CDR3 comprises 15 residues. CDR3 region: CASSPGEDTAGGYTF. The DNA of the CDR3 is TGCGCCAGCAGCCCCGGAGAGGACACAGCGGGGGGCTACACCTTC.

V is TRBV9 and J is TRBJ2-1, with a weak D call TRBD2 (6 bases). With 1 base removed from V and 3 bases from J, the gap between germline ends came to 11 bases. Germline values: CDR1 SGDLS, CDR2 YYNGEE. CDR3 length: 15 residues. This CDR3 is CASSVQGGDYNEQFF. The CDR3 DNA is TGTGCCAGCAGCGTACAGGGAGGCGACTACAATGAGCAGTTCTTC.

The J gene is TRBJ1-1, the V gene TRBV12-3 or TRBV12-4; unclear D gene. V lost 2 bases to trimming and J lost 2 bases, with 6 bases between them. CDR3 size: 13 residues. DNA of the CDR3: TGTGCCAGCAGTTTAAACGAAAACACTGAAGCTTTCTTT. Translated: CASSLNENTEAFF.

The rearrangement joins TRBV18 to TRBJ1-1, with 7 nucleotides matching TRBD1. There are 16 residues in the CDR3. Germline V CDR1 and CDR2: KGHSH, LQKENI. The J segment lost 0 bases and the V segment lost 2 bases, leaving 6 bases of the junction unmatched. The CDR3 DNA follows: TGTGCCAGCTCACCAATGACAGGGAGGATGAACACTGAAGCTTTCTTT. It specifies CASSPMTGRMNTEAFF.

This rearrangement joins TRBV19 to TRBJ2-2, with 7 bases fitting TRBD1. Germline V gene sequence: CDR1 LNHDA, CDR2 SQIVND (reference sequence). V lost 6 bases to trimming and J lost 2 bases; unmatched junction nucleotides: 3. This CDR3 has 14 residues. Written as DNA, the CDR3 is TGTGCCAGTAGCACAGGGGTAAACACCGGGGAGCTGTTTTTT. Translating it yields CASSTGVNTGELFF.

The chain carries TRBV5-1 and TRBJ2-1, with 8 bases that match TRBD2. Germline loops: CDR1 SGHRS, CDR2 YFSETQ. The CDR3 has 15 amino acids. The V and J ends lost 7 bases and 7 bases, in that order; junction bases with no gene match: 13. The CDR3 sequence: CASSPSLAGHNEQFF. The CDR3 nucleotides read TGCGCCAGCTCACCCTCTCTAGCGGGTCATAATGAGCAGTTCTTC. Full variable domain (outside the CDR3, taken from reference TRBV5-1 and TRBJ2-1): KAGVTQTPRYLIKTRGQQVTLSCSPISGHRSVSWYQQTPGQGLQFLFEYFSETQRNKGNFPGRFSGRQFSNSRSEMNVSTLELGDSALYLCASSPSLAGHNEQFFGPGTRLTVL.

V is TRBV12-3 or TRBV12-4 and J is TRBJ2-3, with D maybe TRBD1 (5 bases). The CDR3 length is 13 residues. Trimming shortened V by 2 bases and J by 11 bases, and 14 bases separated the two germline ends. This CDR3 is CASSLRGGSVQYF. The DNA for the CDR3 is TGTGCCAGCAGTTTAAGGGGCGGTTCTGTGCAGTATTTT.

The chain employs TRBV2 and TRBJ2-1; D is unclear. CDR1 is SNHLY, CDR2 FYNNEI, per germline. The CDR3 length is 16 residues. V lost 5 bases and J 4 bases, leaving 18 bases between the germline ends. The CDR3 sequence is CASSPEDGMGYNEQFF. The CDR3 DNA reads as TGTGCCAGCAGTCCGGAAGACGGAATGGGATACAATGAGCAGTTCTTC.

The chain joins TRBV5-8 to TRBJ2-2, with D unresolved. This CDR3 is 11 amino acids long. Per the germline V gene, CDR1 is SGHTS and CDR2 is YDEGEE. Between the trimmed V and J ends, which lost 1 base and 8 bases, there was a span of 3 bases. The chain's CDR3 is CASSLSGELFF. The CDR3 coding sequence is TGTGCCAGCAGCTTGAGTGGGGAGCTGTTTTTT.

V gene TRBV6-5 combines with J gene TRBJ2-5; 8 bases are a match to TRBD2. The germline V gene encodes CDR1 MNHEY and CDR2 SVGAGI. The CDR3 loop spans 14 amino acids. V shed 7 bases and J 2 bases; nucleotides not matched to a gene: 6. The CDR3 protein is CASTKGGGQETQYF. CDR3 nucleotide sequence: TGTGCCAGCACCAAGGGCGGGGGGCAAGAGACCCAGTACTTC.

This chain uses TRBV2 with TRBJ2-5, with D perhaps assigned TRBD1 or TRBD2 (5 bases each). Germline loops: CDR1 SNHLY, CDR2 FYNNEI. The CDR3 runs to 15 residues. Deletions cut 3 bases from V and 4 bases from J, with 15 bases between. CDR3: CASSEGVGLGETQYF. The CDR3 DNA follows: TGTGCCAGCAGTGAGGGGGTCGGACTTGGAGAGACCCAGTACTTC.

The chain recombines TRBV19 with TRBJ2-2; TRBD2 matches at 11 bases. The length of the CDR3 is 16 residues. Trimming took 5 bases from V and 3 from J; bases not matched to a gene: 5. CDR1 and CDR2 (germline): LNHDA, SQIVND (reference sequence). The CDR3 bases are TGTGCCAGTAGTCCCGTACTAGCGGGAGACACCGGGGAGCTGTTTTTT. Translated, it gives CASSPVLAGDTGELFF.

This rearrangement joins TRBV4-1 to TRBJ2-5; no firm D call. This CDR3 spans 13 amino acids. Trimming pared 3 bases from V and 5 bases from J, leaving 10 bases between. Germline CDR1 and CDR2: MGHRA and YSYEKL. The DNA for the CDR3 is TGCGCCAGCAGCCACGCTCGGCGGGAGACCCAGTACTTC. Protein: CASSHARRETQYF.

This chain's CDR3 is CASSLMGLAGRGYTGELFF. DNA of the CDR3: TGTGCCAGCAGCCTTATGGGGCTAGCGGGAAGGGGTTACACCGGGGAGCTGTTTTTT. J is TRBJ2-2 and V is TRBV7-2; TRBD2 aligns across 9 bases. The CDR3 is made up of 19 amino acids. Trimming took 5 bases from V and 3 from J; bases not matched to a gene: 16. In germline, CDR1 is SGHTA, CDR2 FQGNSA.

V gene TRBV7-2 combines with J gene TRBJ2-3; D remains ambiguous. The CDR3 has 14 residues. CDR1 SGHTA and CDR2 FQGNSA come from the germline V gene. V lost 3 bases, J lost 0 bases, and 7 bases lay in between. CDR3 residues: CASSLVPSTDTQYF. The DNA for the CDR3 is TGTGCCAGCAGCTTGGTACCGAGCACAGATACGCAGTATTTT.

The chain employs TRBV15 and TRBJ1-2; possibly TRBD1 for D (5 bases). From germline, CDR1 is LNHNV and CDR2 YYDKDF (reference sequence). The CDR3 has 15 amino acids. V lost 1 base and J lost 4, with 13 bases in between. Here the CDR3 reads CATSRVETDLYGYTF. Written as DNA, the CDR3 is TGTGCCACCAGCAGAGTTGAGACAGACCTCTATGGCTACACCTTC.

The chain joins TRBV30 to TRBJ2-7; tentatively, D is TRBD2 (5 bases). The CDR3 runs to 16 residues. Between the trimmed V and J ends, which lost 4 bases and 4 bases, there was a span of 23 bases. Germline-derived CDR1 and CDR2 are GTSNPN and SVGIG (reference sequence). CDR3 sequence reads: CAWTPSGAPVGYEQYF. The CDR3 DNA sequence: TGTGCCTGGACTCCAAGCGGAGCCCCAGTTGGGTACGAGCAGTACTTC.

V usage is TRBV5-6 and J usage is TRBJ1-4, with 9 positions matching TRBD1. Germline V gene lookup returns CDR1 SGHDT and CDR2 YYEEEE. There are 13 residues in the CDR3. V shed 4 bases, J shed 8 bases, and the junction held 3 bases outside the gene matches. The CDR3 DNA reads TGTGCCAGCAGCGGGGACAGGGCCGAAAAACTGTTTTTT. Translated, it gives CASSGDRAEKLFF.

J is TRBJ2-3 and V is TRBV5-6; D might be TRBD2 (5 bases). The CDR3 spans 17 residues. The germline CDR1 and CDR2 sequences are SGHDT and YYEEEE. Trimming left V 0 bases short and J 1 base short, with 15 bases between. CDR3 region: CASSLALAGLRTDTQYF. The CDR3 DNA reads as TGTGCCAGCAGCTTGGCACTGGCTGGACTCCGCACAGATACGCAGTATTTT.

The chain joins TRBV30 to TRBJ1-1; a possible D gene is TRBD1 (5 bases). The ends were cut back, 0 bases at V and 4 bases at J, with 9 bases in the middle. From germline, CDR1 is GTSNPN and CDR2 SVGIG (reference sequence). This CDR3 has 13 residues. The chain's CDR3 is CAWSVGTGTEAFF. CDR3 bases: TGTGCCTGGAGTGTAGGGACGGGCACTGAAGCTTTCTTT.

The V gene is TRBV6-5, the J gene TRBJ2-1, with D uncertain. The CDR3 loop spans 15 amino acids. Trimming took off 5 bases at V and 2 bases at J, with 13 bases between the two ends. CDR1 is MNHEY, CDR2 SVGAGI, per germline. The CDR3 spells CASSPLQDTYNEQFF. In DNA, the CDR3 is TGTGCCAGCAGTCCCCTGCAGGATACCTACAATGAGCAGTTCTTC.

V gene TRBV5-4 combines with J gene TRBJ1-5, with D perhaps TRBD1 (6 bases). V lost 3 bases, J lost 1 base, and 11 bases lay in between. The CDR3 is 15 residues long. The V gene's germline CDR1 is SGHNT and CDR2 YYREEE (reference sequence). The CDR3 reads CASSSGGRSNQPQHF. The CDR3 DNA follows: TGTGCCAGCAGCTCTGGGGGCAGGAGCAATCAGCCCCAGCATTTT.

This clone turned up a few times. The chain uses TRBV7-3 and TRBJ2-1; tentatively, D is TRBD2 (6 bases). The V end lost 0 bases, the J end lost 9 bases, and 15 bases lay between the germline ends. Germline CDR1 SGHTA, CDR2 FQGTGA. The CDR3 has 15 residues. CDR3 in amino acids: CASSLTLTSEAEQFF. Written as DNA, the CDR3 is TGTGCCAGCAGCTTAACGTTGACTAGTGAGGCTGAGCAGTTCTTC.

This sequence joins TRBV27 and TRBJ1-1; D might be TRBD1 (6 bases). V lost 4 bases, J lost 5 bases, and 8 bases lay in between. Germline V gives CDR1 MNHEY, CDR2 SMNVEV (reference sequence). The CDR3 loop spans 12 amino acids. The CDR3 region is CASSYTGTEAFF. The CDR3 coding sequence is TGTGCCAGCAGTTACACAGGGACTGAAGCTTTCTTT.

The chain links TRBV24-1 to TRBJ1-1; TRBD1 matches 7 bases. The germline gives CDR1 KGHDR, CDR2 SFDVKD. After removal of 4 bases from V and 6 bases from J, the junction contained 13 bases not matched to a gene. The CDR3 is 16 amino acids. The CDR3 protein is CATSDLGQELFAEAFF. CDR3 nucleotide sequence: TGTGCCACCAGTGACCTAGGACAGGAACTATTCGCTGAAGCTTTCTTT.

V and J are TRBV5-6 and TRBJ1-2, with D perhaps matching TRBD1 (6 bases). Trimming shortened V by 3 bases and J by 0 bases, and 9 bases separated the two germline ends. In germline, CDR1 is SGHDT, CDR2 YYEEEE. This CDR3 spans 14 amino acids. As DNA, the CDR3 is TGTGCCAGCAGCTCGGGGACACCTAACTATGGCTACACCTTC. It encodes CASSSGTPNYGYTF.

This rearrangement joins TRBV5-1 to TRBJ2-2; TRBD1 matches at 7 bases. CDR1 and CDR2 (germline): SGHRS, YFSETQ. This CDR3 is built from 14 residues. The ends lost 6 bases at V and 4 bases at J; junction bases unmatched: 6. CDR3 residues: CASTRQGATGELFF. The DNA for the CDR3 is TGCGCCAGCACGAGACAGGGCGCCACCGGGGAGCTGTTTTTT.

The rearrangement joins TRBV2 to TRBJ1-2, with D possibly TRBD1 on 5 matching bases. This CDR3 is 12 amino acids long. CDR1 and CDR2 (germline): SNHLY, FYNNEI. Trimming shortened V by 2 bases and J by 8 bases, and 9 bases separated the two germline ends. The CDR3 DNA follows: TGTGCCAGCAGTGAAAGCGAGGGGGGCTACACCTTC. Its translation is CASSESEGGYTF. Drawing the rest from reference TRBV2 and TRBJ1-2, the complete variable domain is EPEVTQTPSHQVTQMGQEVILRCVPISNHLYFYWYRQILGQKVEFLVSFYNNEISEKSEIFDDQFSVERPDGSNFTLKIRSTKLEDSAMYFCASSESEGGYTFGSGTRLTVV.

The V call is TRBV27, the J call TRBJ2-3, with 8 bases fitting TRBD2. V shed 9 bases and J 1 base; nucleotides not matched to a gene: 3. Germline CDR1 MNHEY, CDR2 SMNVEV (reference sequence). CDR3 length: 13 residues. The CDR3 DNA follows: TGTGCCAGTGGGCGGGGGGGCACAGATACGCAGTATTTT. It specifies CASGRGGTDTQYF.